This T cell receptor (beta chain) was obtained from a study of blood T cells in healthy people across ages (dated by TCRdb to between 2015 and 2017). Turning to the overall study: In model experiments, template switching captured roughly one uniquely barcoded TCR beta cDNA molecule for every two T cells. To track age-related changes in TCR beta repertoire diversity, the study relied on deep sequencing normalized with unique cDNA molecular identifiers. Donors were grouped into four age groups: young (average roughly 17 years), middle-aged (roughly 40), aged (roughly 62) and long-lived (about 90). To avoid experimental bias, donors of different ages were spread randomly across the sequencing lanes. Using the same blood draw, the study looked at two additional independent replicas of 1 million unique cDNA reads for two donors, one aged 18 to 30 and the other aged 80 or older. Here is what the overall study found, with its caveats: Total diversity estimates from one million sequenced T cells were considered lower bounds and underestimates. There was a strong correlation between observed TCR beta diversity and the percentage of naive T cells measured by flow cytometry. Since profiling was done on bulk unsorted PBMCs, naive and antigen-experienced compartments could not be conclusively compared. Compared with the aged group, the long-lived group had more naive CD4+ T cells, fewer expanded clones and increased TCR diversity, a pattern suggesting age selection. As age increased, observed TCR beta diversity per million T cells dropped in a roughly linear way, and a significant reduction was already evident by age roughly 36. Because the CMV infection status of the donors was unknown, age-related changes in expanded clonotypes may potentially have been confounded.

Systemically healthy Caucasian individuals from Russia, approximately 39 in total and aged roughly 6 to 90 years, were included as donors. Approximately 11 milliliters of peripheral blood were drawn from each donor into EDTA-treated Vacutainer tubes. Ficoll-Paque density-gradient centrifugation was used to isolate PBMCs, with at least 6.5 million per sample. Total RNA, at least 5.5 micrograms per sample, was extracted from PBMCs with Trizol reagent. For every donor, flow cytometry on a PBMC aliquot measured the percentage of naive CD45RAhigh/CD27high T cells. Library prep was done by 5' RACE. Instrument on record: Illumina HiSeq 2500. A second PCR of 7 to 11 cycles was performed with a sample-barcoded 5' primer and a J-beta primer mix. A unique molecular identifier was introduced onto each TCR beta cDNA molecule by a template-switch 5' adaptor carrying 12 random nucleotides. Each sample yielded at least 3 million CDR3-containing paired-end reads. First-strand cDNA was synthesized from all RNA with the Mint cDNA synthesis kit, primed by a TRBC-specific oligonucleotide. Following uracil-DNA glycosylase treatment, a first 18-cycle PCR with universal primers M1SS and BC2_uni_R was performed on all cDNA. For the original study's pipeline: For normalization, 1 million high-quality reads, each with a distinct molecular identifier, were randomly selected from each sample. Instead of being binned into consensus sequences, reads with shared molecular identifiers were discarded. MiTCR, with a Q25 quality threshold and the strictest error-elimination algorithm, was used for CDR3 identification, clonotype clustering and error correction. A nonparametric unseen species model using Euler transformation provided a lower-bound estimate of total TCR beta diversity. The public sequencing data were trimmed at Q25 with fastp and processed into clonotypes with MiXCR by TCRdb, which kept only in-frame beta chains. Rows are unified per CDR3 protein, each entry keeping the most common DNA and genes. TCRdb, not the authors, supplied the V and J calls. The sample table lists approximately 1,000,000 distinct CDR3 sequences, over 35% of them with a count of one. 18% of the sample comes from the top ten.

V is cut back by 6 bases and J by 5 bases, with 11 bases in the junction unmatched. The CDR3 has 16 amino acids, counting the end cysteine and phenylalanine. The sequence is cut down to CDR3 DNA, 48 bases in frame from base 1. The germline V gene (reference sequence) provides CDR1 DFQATT and CDR2 SNEGSKA. This clonotype has a single count. Its antigen is unknown. There are no base qualities to consult, and no much larger clone falls within one base. The material sequenced was blood. This TCR derives from an older woman in good health. The chain links TRBV20-1 with TRBJ2-3; a stretch of 13 junction bases matches TRBD2. The nucleotide sequence reads as follows: TGCAGTGCCGAAATAACTAGCGGGAGGGCCGGAGATACGCAGTATTTT. This yields the protein CSAEITSGRAGDTQYF.